The clone carrying this T cell receptor (beta chain) was found once. Its antigen is not known. This CDR3 spans 18 amino acids. The J segment lost 3 bases and the V segment lost 2 bases, leaving 10 bases of the junction unmatched. Germline V gene lookup returns CDR1 MDHEN and CDR2 SYDVKM. This specimen belongs to a study of blood T cells in healthy people across ages. Findings and caveats of the study: Naive and antigen-experienced cells could not be conclusively compared, given unsorted PBMCs. When one million T cells were used, diversity estimates were thought to be underestimates. CMV status of donors was not determined, possibly confounding expanded clonotype changes.

Through a sample-barcoded 5' primer and a J-beta primer mix, a second PCR was run for roughly 7 to 11 cycles. TCRdb passed the 5' RACE reads through MiXCR, listing each CDR3 protein once. The data hold under 1 million distinct CDR3 sequences, with about 42% observed a single time. The sequence was obtained from a man aged 55-75 years in good health. The sequencing input was blood. This chain uses TRBV28 with TRBJ1-5, with 10 bases identical to TRBD1. The CDR3 protein is CASSLRGQGVLDNQPQHF. The CDR3 nucleotides read TGTGCCAGCAGTTTAAGAGGACAGGGGGTTTTGGACAATCAGCCCCAGCATTTT. The whole variable domain, remainder taken from reference TRBV28 and TRBJ1-5, is DVKVTQSSRYLVKRTGEKVFLECVQDMDHENMFWYRQDPGLGLRLIYFSYDVKMKEKGDIPEGYSVSREKKERFSLILESASTNQTSMYLCASSLRGQGVLDNQPQHFGDGTRLSIL.